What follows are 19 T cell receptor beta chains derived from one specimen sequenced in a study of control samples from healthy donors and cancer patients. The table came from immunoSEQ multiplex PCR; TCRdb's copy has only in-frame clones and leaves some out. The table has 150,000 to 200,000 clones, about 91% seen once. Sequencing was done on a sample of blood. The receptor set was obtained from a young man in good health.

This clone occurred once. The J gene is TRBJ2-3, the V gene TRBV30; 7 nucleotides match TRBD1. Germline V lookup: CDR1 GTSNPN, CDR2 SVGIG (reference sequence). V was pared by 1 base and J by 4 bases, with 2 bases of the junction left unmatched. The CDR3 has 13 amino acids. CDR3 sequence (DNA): TGTGCCTGGAGTGGACAGGGTCCAGATACGCAGTATTTT. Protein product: CAWSGQGPDTQYF.

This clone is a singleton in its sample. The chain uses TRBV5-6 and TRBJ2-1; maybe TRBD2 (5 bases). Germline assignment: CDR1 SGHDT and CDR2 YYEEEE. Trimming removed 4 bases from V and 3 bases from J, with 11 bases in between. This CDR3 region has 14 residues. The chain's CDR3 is CASSPWTVYNEQFF. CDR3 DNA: TGTGCCAGCAGCCCCTGGACTGTCTACAATGAGCAGTTCTTC.

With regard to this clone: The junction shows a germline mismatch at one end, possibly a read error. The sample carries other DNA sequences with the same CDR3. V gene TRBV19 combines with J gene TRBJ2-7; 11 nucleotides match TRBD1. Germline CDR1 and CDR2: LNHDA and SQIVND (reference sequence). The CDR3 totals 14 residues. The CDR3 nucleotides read TGCGCCAGTAGTCATCGGACAGGGGGCCAAGAGCAGTACTTC. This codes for CASSHRTGGQEQYF. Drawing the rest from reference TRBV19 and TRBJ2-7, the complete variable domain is DGGITQSPKYLFRKEGQNVTLSCEQNLNHDAMYWYRQDPGQGLRLIYYSQIVNDFQKGDIAEGYSVSREKKESFPLTVTSAQKNPTAFYLCASSHRTGGQEQYFGPGTRLTVT.

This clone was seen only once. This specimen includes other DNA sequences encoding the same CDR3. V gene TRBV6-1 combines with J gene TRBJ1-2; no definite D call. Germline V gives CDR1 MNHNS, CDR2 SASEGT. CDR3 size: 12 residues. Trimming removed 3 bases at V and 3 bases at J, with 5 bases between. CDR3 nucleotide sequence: TGTGCCAGCAGTGAGGGTTACTATGGCTACACCTTC. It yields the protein CASSEGYYGYTF.

Written as DNA, the CDR3 is TGTGCCTGGAGCTCCGGGACAGAGGCAGATACGCAGTATTTT. Translation: CAWSSGTEADTQYF. This chain connects TRBV30 to TRBJ2-3, with TRBD1 matching 7 bases. There are 14 residues in the CDR3. The J segment lost 4 bases and the V segment lost 3 bases, leaving 7 bases of the junction unmatched. In germline, CDR1 is GTSNPN, CDR2 SVGIG (reference sequence).

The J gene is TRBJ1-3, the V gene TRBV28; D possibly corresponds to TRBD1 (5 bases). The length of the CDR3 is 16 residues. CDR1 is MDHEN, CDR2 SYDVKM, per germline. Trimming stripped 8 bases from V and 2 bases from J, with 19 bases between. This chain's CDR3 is CASSPFPQGPGNTIYF. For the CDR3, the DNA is TGTGCCAGCTCCCCTTTCCCTCAGGGACCTGGAAACACCATATATTTT.

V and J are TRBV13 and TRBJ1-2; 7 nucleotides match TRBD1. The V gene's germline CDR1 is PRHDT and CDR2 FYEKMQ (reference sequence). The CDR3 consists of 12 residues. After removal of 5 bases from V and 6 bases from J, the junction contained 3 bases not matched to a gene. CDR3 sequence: CASSTGQHGYTF. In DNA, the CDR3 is TGTGCCAGCAGCACGGGACAGCATGGCTACACCTTC.

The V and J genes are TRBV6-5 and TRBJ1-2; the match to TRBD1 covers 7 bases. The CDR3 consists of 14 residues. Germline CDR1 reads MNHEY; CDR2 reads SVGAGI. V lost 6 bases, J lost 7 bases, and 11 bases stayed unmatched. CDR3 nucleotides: TGTGCCAGCAGGGACCCGACAGGGTCTGCTGGCTACACCTTC. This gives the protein CASRDPTGSAGYTF.

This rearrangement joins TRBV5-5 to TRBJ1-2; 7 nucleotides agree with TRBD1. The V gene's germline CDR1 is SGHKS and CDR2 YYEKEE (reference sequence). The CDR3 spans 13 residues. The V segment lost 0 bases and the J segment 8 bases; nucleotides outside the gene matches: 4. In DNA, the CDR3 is TGTGCCAGCAGCTTGGACAGGGGCGACGGCTACACCTTC. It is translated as CASSLDRGDGYTF.

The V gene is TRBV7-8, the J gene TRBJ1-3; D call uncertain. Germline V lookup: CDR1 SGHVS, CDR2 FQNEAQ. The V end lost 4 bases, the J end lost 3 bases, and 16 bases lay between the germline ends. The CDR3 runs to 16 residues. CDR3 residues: CASSYPMTGFGNTIYF. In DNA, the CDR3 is TGTGCCAGCAGCTACCCCATGACTGGGTTTGGAAACACCATATATTTT.

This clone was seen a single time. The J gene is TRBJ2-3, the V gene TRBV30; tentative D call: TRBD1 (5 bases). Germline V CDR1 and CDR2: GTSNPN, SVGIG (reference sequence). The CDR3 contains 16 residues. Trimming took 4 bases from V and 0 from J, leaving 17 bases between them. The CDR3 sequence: CAWTSAGFLSTDTQYF. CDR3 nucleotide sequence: TGTGCCTGGACGTCGGCAGGGTTCCTTAGCACAGATACGCAGTATTTT.

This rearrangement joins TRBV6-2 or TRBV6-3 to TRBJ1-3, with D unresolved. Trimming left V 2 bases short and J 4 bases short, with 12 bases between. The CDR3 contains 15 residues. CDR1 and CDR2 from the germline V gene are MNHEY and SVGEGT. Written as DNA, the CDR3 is TGTGCCAGCAGTTACCTCCAGGAGCCGGGAAACACCATATATTTT. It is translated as CASSYLQEPGNTIYF.

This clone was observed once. CDR3 residues: CASSEVWEAGINSPLHF. The CDR3 DNA is TGTGCCAGCAGTGAAGTATGGGAGGCAGGGATAAATTCACCCCTCCACTTT. The rearrangement joins TRBV6-1 to TRBJ1-6; TRBD1 might be the D (5 bases). This CDR3 region has 17 residues. The ends were cut back, 1 base at V and 7 bases at J, with 17 bases in the middle. In germline, CDR1 is MNHNS, CDR2 SASEGT.

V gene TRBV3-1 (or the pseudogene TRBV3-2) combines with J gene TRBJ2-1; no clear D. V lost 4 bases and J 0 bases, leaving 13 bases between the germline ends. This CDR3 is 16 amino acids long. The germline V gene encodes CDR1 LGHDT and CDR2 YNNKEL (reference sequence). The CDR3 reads CASSPSRSSSYNEQFF. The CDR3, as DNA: TGTGCCAGCAGCCCCAGCCGGTCGAGCTCCTACAATGAGCAGTTCTTC.

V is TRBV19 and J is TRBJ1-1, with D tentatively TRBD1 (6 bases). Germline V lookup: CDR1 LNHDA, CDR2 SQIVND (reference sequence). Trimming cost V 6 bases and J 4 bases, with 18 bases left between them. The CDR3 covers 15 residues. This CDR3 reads CASRARGGGGTEAFF. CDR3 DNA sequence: TGTGCCAGTAGAGCCCGGGGCGGAGGGGGCACTGAAGCTTTCTTT.

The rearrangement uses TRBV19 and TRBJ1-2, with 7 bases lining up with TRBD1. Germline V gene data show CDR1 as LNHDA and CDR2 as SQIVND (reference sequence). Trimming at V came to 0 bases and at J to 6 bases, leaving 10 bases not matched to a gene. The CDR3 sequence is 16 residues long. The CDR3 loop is CASSIDLGTVGHGYTF. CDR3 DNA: TGTGCCAGTAGTATAGATCTCGGGACAGTTGGTCATGGCTACACCTTC. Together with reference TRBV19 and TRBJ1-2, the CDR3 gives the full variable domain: DGGITQSPKYLFRKEGQNVTLSCEQNLNHDAMYWYRQDPGQGLRLIYYSQIVNDFQKGDIAEGYSVSREKKESFPLTVTSAQKNPTAFYLCASSIDLGTVGHGYTFGSGTRLTVV.

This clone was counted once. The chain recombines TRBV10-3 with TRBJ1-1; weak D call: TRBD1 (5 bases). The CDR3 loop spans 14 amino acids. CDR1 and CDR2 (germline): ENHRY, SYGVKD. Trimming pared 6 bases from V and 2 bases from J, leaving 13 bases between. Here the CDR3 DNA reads TGTGCCATCAGATCTGCACAGGCCAACACTGAAGCTTTCTTT. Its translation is CAIRSAQANTEAFF.

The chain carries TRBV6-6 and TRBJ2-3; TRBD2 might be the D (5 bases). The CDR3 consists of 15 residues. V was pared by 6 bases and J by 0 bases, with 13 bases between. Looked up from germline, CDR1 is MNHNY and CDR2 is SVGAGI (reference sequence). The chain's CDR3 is CASSTTRRSTDTQYF. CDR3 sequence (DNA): TGTGCCAGCAGCACTACTAGGCGAAGCACAGATACGCAGTATTTT.

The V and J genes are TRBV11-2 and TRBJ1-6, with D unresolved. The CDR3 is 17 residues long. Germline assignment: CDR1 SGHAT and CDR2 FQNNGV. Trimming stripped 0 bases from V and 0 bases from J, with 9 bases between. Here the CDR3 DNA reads TGTGCCAGCAGCTTAGAGGCGGTCTACTCCTATAATTCACCCCTCCACTTT. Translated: CASSLEAVYSYNSPLHF.